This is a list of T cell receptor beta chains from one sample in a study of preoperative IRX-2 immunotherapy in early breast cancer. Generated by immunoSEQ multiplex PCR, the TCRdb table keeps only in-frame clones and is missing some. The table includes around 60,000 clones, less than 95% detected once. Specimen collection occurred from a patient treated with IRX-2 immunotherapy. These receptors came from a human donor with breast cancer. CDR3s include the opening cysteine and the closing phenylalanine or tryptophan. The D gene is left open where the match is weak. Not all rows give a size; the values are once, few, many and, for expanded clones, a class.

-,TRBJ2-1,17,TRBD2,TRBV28,TGTGCCAGCAGTTTACTAGCGGGAAACGGCTCCTACAATGAGCAGTTCTTC,CASSLLAGNGSYNEQFF
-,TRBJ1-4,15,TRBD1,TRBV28,TGTGCCAGCAGTTTTTCCAGGGGGTCTAATGAAAAACTGTTTTTT,CASSFSRGSNEKLFF
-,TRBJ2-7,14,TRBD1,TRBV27,TGTGCCAACAGTCGACAGGGGGCGGCCTACGAGCAGTACTTC,CANSRQGAAYEQYF
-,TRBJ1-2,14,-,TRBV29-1,TGCAGCGTTGTTCCGGGACACCGAAACTATGGCTACACCTTC,CSVVPGHRNYGYTF
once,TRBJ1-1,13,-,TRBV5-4,TGTGCCAGCAGCGGTGTGGGGAACACTGAAGCTTTCTTT,CASSGVGNTEAFF
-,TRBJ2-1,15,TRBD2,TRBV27,TGTGCCAGCAAGAAGTGGGAGGGATCCTACAATGAGCAGTTCTTC,CASKKWEGSYNEQFF
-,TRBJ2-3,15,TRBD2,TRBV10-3,TGTGCCATCAGTTGGACTAGCGGGGGGGTAGATACGCAGTATTTT,CAISWTSGGVDTQYF
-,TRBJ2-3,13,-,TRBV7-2,TGTGCCAGCAGCTTAGGTGGCGGGATGGTGCAGTATTTT,CASSLGGGMVQYF
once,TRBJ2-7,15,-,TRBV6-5,TGTGCCACCTTCCAGGGCGGGACAGTCCCCTCCGAGCAGTACTTC,CATFQGGTVPSEQYF
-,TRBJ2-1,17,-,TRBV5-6,TGTGCCAGCAGCTTGGTACAGGGCCCCTACTCCTACAATGAGCAGTTCTTC,CASSLVQGPYSYNEQFF
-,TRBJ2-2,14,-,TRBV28,TGTGCCTCCAAGGGATCGCGGAGGACCGGGGAGCTGTTTTTT,CASKGSRRTGELFF
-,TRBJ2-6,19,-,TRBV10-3,TGTGCCATCAGTGCCGCGGGGGCAGGGTTACTGCCTGGGGCCAACGTCCTGACTTTC,CAISAAGAGLLPGANVLTF
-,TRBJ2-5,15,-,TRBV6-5,TGTGCCAGCAGATCCCAATTCAGTAGCTTTGAGACCCAGTACTTC,CASRSQFSSFETQYF